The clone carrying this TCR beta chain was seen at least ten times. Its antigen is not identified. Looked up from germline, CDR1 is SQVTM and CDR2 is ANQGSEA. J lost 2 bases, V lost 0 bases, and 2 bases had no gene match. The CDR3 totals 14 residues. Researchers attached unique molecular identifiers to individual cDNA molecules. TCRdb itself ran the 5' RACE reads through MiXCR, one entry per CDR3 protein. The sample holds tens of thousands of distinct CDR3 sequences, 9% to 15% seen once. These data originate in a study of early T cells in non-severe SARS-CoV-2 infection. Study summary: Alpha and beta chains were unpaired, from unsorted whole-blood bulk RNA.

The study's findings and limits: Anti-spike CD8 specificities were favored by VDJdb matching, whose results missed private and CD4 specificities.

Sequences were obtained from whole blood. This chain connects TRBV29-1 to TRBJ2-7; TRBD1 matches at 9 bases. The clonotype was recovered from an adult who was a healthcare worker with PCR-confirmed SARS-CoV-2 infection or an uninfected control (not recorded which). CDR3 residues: CSVEETGGPYEQYF. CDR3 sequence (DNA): TGCAGCGTTGAAGAGACAGGGGGTCCCTACGAGCAGTACTTC.